This T cell receptor (beta chain) emerged from a study of immune evolution from preneoplasia to lung adenocarcinoma. Patient tissue came from resections in Japan or China, 2014–2017. The assay was immunoSEQ multiplex PCR, and TCRdb's table has in-frame clones only and misses some. The sample comprises about 5,800 clones, 79% of which are singletons, and less than 25% rests with the top ten. Of note for this clone: Its specificity is unknown.

Per germline, CDR1 MNHNS and CDR2 SASEGT. This CDR3 has 17 amino acids. The germline V and J ends were trimmed by 2 bases and 2 bases, with 18 bases remaining between them. Study results and limitations: Top clone share appeared to fall from AAH through AIS, MIA, adenocarcinoma.

This clonotype originated in a person aged 60-80 years with lung adenocarcinoma. V gene TRBV6-1 combines with J gene TRBJ1-2; a possible D gene is TRBD1 (6 bases). The specimen was FFPE adjacent normal lung tissue. The DNA for the CDR3 is TGTGCCAGCAGTGAATTAGGGGCGACAGGCTTCAACTATGGCTACACCTTC. Translating it yields CASSELGATGFNYGYTF.